Presented here are 6 T cell receptor beta chains from one specimen sequenced in a study of blood T cells in healthy people across ages. A sample-barcoded 5' primer and a J-beta primer mix were used in a second PCR of about 7 to 12 cycles. A single record per CDR3 protein comes from TCRdb applying MiXCR to the 5' RACE reads. This sample has under 850,000 distinct CDR3 sequences, with about 36% found just once. Sequenced: blood. These receptors all stem from a man between 18 and 29 years old in good health.

This chain joins TRBV11-1 and TRBJ2-6; a weak D match, TRBD1 (5 bases). V lost 6 bases and J 0 bases, leaving 12 bases between the germline ends. Germline values: CDR1 SGHAT, CDR2 FQDESV (reference sequence). This CDR3 comprises 16 residues. The CDR3 loop reads CASRPQVISGANVLTF. DNA for the CDR3: TGTGCCAGCAGACCACAGGTCATCTCTGGGGCCAACGTCCTGACTTTC.

A note on this clonotype: The junction departs from germline at one end; a sequencing error may be responsible. This sequence joins TRBV6-2 or TRBV6-3 and TRBJ2-6; D possibly uses TRBD1 or TRBD2 (5 bases each). CDR3 length equals 14 residues. Germline V gene data show CDR1 as MNHEY and CDR2 as SVGEGT. DNA of the CDR3: TGTGCCAGCAGGGGGGTCTCTGGGTCCAACGTCCTGACTTTC. Amino acids: CASRGVSGSNVLTF.

The V call is TRBV28, the J call TRBJ2-7, with TRBD1 matching 8 bases. V lost 3 bases, J lost 1 base, and 5 bases stayed unmatched. CDR1 is MDHEN and CDR2 is SYDVKM in the germline V gene. This CDR3 is 15 amino acids long. CDR3 sequence reads: CASSFYRGASYEQYF. The CDR3, as DNA: TGTGCCAGCAGTTTTTACAGGGGGGCGTCCTACGAGCAGTACTTC.

This clonotype occurred a few times. The CDR3 sequence is CASSRSGGASETQYF. The CDR3 DNA reads as TGTGCCAGCAGTCGTAGCGGGGGGGCGAGTGAGACCCAGTACTTC. The chain carries TRBV3-1 and TRBJ2-5; 11 nucleotides match TRBD2. Unmatched junction bases numbered 8, after V lost 6 bases and J lost 5 bases. The CDR3 has 15 amino acids. Germline V gene sequence: CDR1 LGHDT, CDR2 YNNKEL (reference sequence).

The sample holds many counts of this clonotype. CDR3 bases: TGTGCCAGCAGTAAATTCGAAGAGACCCAGTACTTC. Protein product: CASSKFEETQYF. This chain joins TRBV11-2 and TRBJ2-5; D is unclear. Per the germline V gene, CDR1 is SGHAT and CDR2 is FQNNGV. The CDR3 spans 12 residues. With 6 bases removed from V and 3 bases from J, the gap between germline ends came to 8 bases.

The CDR3 region has the DNA TGTGCCAGCACCTTGGGGGCAGAACAGTTCTTC. This translates into CASTLGAEQFF. This chain uses TRBV27 with TRBJ2-1; D is possibly TRBD1 (6 bases). The V end lost 7 bases, the J end lost 13 bases, and 14 bases lay between the germline ends. Germline loops: CDR1 MNHEY, CDR2 SMNVEV (reference sequence). The CDR3 extends over 11 amino acids.